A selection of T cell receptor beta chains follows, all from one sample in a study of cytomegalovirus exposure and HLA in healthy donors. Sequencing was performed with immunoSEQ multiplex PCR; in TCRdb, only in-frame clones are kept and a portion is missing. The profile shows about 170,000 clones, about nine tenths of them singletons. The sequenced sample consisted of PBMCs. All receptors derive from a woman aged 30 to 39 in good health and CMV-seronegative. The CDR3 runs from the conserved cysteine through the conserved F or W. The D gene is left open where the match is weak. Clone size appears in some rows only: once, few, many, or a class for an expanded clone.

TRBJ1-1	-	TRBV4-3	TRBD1	TGCGCCAGCAGCCTAGGGACAGTAAACACTGAAGCTTTCTTT	CASSLGTVNTEAFF
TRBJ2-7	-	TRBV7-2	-	TGTGCCAGCAGCCCCTACAATTACAGGGTCCACGAGCAGTACTTC	CASSPYNYRVHEQYF
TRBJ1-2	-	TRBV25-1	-	TGTGCCAGCAGTGAATTCGGGAATGGTGGCTACACCTTC	CASSEFGNGGYTF
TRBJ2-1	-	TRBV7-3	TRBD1	TGTGCCAGCAGCGTACAGACAGGGTCCCACAATGAGCAGTTCTTC	CASSVQTGSHNEQFF
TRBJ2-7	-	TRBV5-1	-	TGCGCCAGCAGCCTTAACTACGAGCAGTACTTC	CASSLNYEQYF
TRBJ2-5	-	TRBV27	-	TGTGCCAGCAGTTTATTCGGGGGTGGGGAGACCCAGTACTTC	CASSLFGGGETQYF
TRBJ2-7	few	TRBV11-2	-	TGTGCCAGCAGCTCAACAGGGCTCTGGGAGCAGTACTTC	CASSSTGLWEQYF
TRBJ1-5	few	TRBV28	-	TGTGCCAGCAGTTTATTGGCAGACCATCAGCCCCAGCATTTT	CASSLLADHQPQHF
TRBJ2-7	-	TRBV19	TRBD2	TGTGCCAGTAGTATAGGTCAGCGGGGGACCTACGAGCAGTACTTC	CASSIGQRGTYEQYF
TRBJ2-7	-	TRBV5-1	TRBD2	TGCGCCAGCAGCGCCAAAGCGGGGGGGAGGGACGAGCAGTACTTC	CASSAKAGGRDEQYF
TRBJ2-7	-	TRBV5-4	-	TGTGCCAGCAGCACCCCGACCGGGACGGATGGCTACGAGCAGTACTTC	CASSTPTGTDGYEQYF
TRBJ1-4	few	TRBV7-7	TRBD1	TGTGCCAGCAGCTTAGGGGACAGGGGGAACGAAAAACTGTTTTTT	CASSLGDRGNEKLFF
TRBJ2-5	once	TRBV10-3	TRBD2	TGTGCCATCAGACCCGGGACTAGGGGATCACAAGAGACCCAGTACTTC	CAIRPGTRGSQETQYF
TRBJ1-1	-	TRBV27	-	TGTGCCAGCTTTGAAGCAGGGGCCGGCACTGAAGCTTTCTTT	CASFEAGAGTEAFF
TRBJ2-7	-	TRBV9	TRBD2	TGTGCCAGCAGCGAGGGACTAGCGGAGTCCTACGAGCAGTACTTC	CASSEGLAESYEQYF
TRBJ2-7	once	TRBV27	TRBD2	TGTGCCAGCAGCCGGGGGAGGGCTGGCTACGAGCAGTACTTC	CASSRGRAGYEQYF
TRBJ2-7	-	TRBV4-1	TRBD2	TGCGCCAGCAGCCTAACCGGGACTAGCGGCTACGAGCAGTACTTC	CASSLTGTSGYEQYF
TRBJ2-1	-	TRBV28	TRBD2	TGTGCCAGCAGTTTCCCCGGGACTAGCGGGAGGCCGACTGTGTCGGATGAGCAGTTCTTC	CASSFPGTSGRPTVSDEQFF
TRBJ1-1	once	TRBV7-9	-	TGTGCCAGCAGCCCCTGGATCGCGAACACTGAAGCTTTCTTT	CASSPWIANTEAFF
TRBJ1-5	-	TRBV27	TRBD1	TGTGCCAGCAGTTTCACAGGGGTCAATCAGCCCCAGCATTTT	CASSFTGVNQPQHF
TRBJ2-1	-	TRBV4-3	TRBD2	TGCGCCAGCAGCCTCATAGCGGGAGCAGGGGGGGAGCAGTTCTTC	CASSLIAGAGGEQFF
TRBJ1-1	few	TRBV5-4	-	TGTGCCAGCAGCTTGGGGTCAGTCGGATTCGCTGAAGCTTTCTTT	CASSLGSVGFAEAFF
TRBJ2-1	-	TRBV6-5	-	TGTGCCAGCAGGTACCGGGGGACCTACAATGAGCAGTTCTTC	CASRYRGTYNEQFF
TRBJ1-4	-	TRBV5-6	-	TGTGCCAGCAGCCGCCAGGGTCGAGCAACTAATGAAAAACTGTTTTTT	CASSRQGRATNEKLFF
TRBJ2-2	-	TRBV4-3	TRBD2	TGCGCCAGCAGCCATCGCCCGGACCAGCGGGGCGGGGAGCTGTTTTTT	CASSHRPDQRGGELFF
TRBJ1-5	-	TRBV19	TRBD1	TGTGCCAGTAGTATCCGGCCGGGACAGCGTAGCAATCAGCCCCAGCATTTT	CASSIRPGQRSNQPQHF
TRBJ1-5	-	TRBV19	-	TGTGCCAGTAGTTATACGAACAATCGGCCCCAGCATTTT	CASSYTNNRPQHF
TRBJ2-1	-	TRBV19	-	TGTGCCAGTAGTATGGGGGATGAGCAGTTCTTC	CASSMGDEQFF
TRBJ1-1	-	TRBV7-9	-	TGTGCCAGCAGCTTAGCGAACAGCGAGGGGCGGAGGGTCTTT	CASSLANSEGRRVF
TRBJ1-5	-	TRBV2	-	TGTGCCAGCAGTGAAGTTCTGGGTAGCAATCAGCCCCAGCATTTT	CASSEVLGSNQPQHF
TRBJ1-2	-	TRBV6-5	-	TGTGCCAGCAGTTACGGAGGGGATCATGGCTACACCTTC	CASSYGGDHGYTF
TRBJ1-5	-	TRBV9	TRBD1	TGTGCCAGCAGCGTCGGGGGACAGGAGAATCAGCCCCAGCATTTT	CASSVGGQENQPQHF
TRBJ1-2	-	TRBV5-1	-	TGCGCCAGCAGCTTCGGCGGCGCTAACTATGGCTACACCTTC	CASSFGGANYGYTF
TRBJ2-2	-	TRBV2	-	TGTGCCAGCATGACTAACCGGAACACCGGGGAGCTGTTTTTT	CASMTNRNTGELFF
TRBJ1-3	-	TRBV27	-	TGTGCCAGCAGTTCTTGGGGGGTAGACTCTGGAAACACCATATATTTT	CASSSWGVDSGNTIYF
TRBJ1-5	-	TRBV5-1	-	TGCGCCAGCAGCTTGGGCCCTCAAGATCAGCCCCAGCATTTT	CASSLGPQDQPQHF
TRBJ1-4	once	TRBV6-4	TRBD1	TGTGCCAGCAGTGTGGACGGAGGGGGCGAAAAACTGTTTTTT	CASSVDGGGEKLFF
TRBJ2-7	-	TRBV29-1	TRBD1	TGCAGCGCCTCCGGGACAGGGAGGATCGAGCAGTACTTC	CSASGTGRIEQYF
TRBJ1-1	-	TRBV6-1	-	TGTGCCAGTTCAAGACAGCACTTGAACACTGAAGCTTTCTTT	CASSRQHLNTEAFF
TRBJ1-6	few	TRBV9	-	TGTGCCAGCAGCGTAGCGACAGCCAGTAATTCACCCCTCCACTTT	CASSVATASNSPLHF
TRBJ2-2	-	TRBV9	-	TGTGCCAGCAGCGTAGTCAACGGGGAGCTGTTTTTT	CASSVVNGELFF